One sample yielded the 15 T cell receptor beta chains listed below, sequenced in a study of blood T cell repertoires in COVID-19 (dated by TCRdb to between 2020 and 2021). The receptor library was made with the immunoSEQ multiplex PCR assay. Sourced from immuneACCESS, this table was stored by TCRdb with only in-frame sequences that have V and J called. A share of the clones is absent; for the studies checked, an unresolved V gene accounts for under half, and the remainder has no known explanation. This sample is represented by over 200,000 clones; 81% of them were singletons. Of the sample, approximately 7.2% falls within the top ten clones. The sequencing input was peripheral blood. The receptors stem from a woman aged 80 or over with acute or convalescent COVID-19.

J is TRBJ2-7 and V is TRBV27; a weak D match, TRBD1 (6 bases). There are 16 residues in the CDR3. V was cut by 5 bases and J by 2 bases, with 19 bases left in between. The V gene's germline CDR1 is MNHEY and CDR2 SMNVEV (reference sequence). The chain's CDR3 is CASSGIQGFPPYEQYF. CDR3 bases: TGTGCCAGCAGTGGAATACAGGGTTTCCCACCCTACGAGCAGTACTTC.

This chain links TRBV5-1 with TRBJ2-5, with D maybe TRBD1 (5 bases). The germline V gene has CDR1 SGHRS and CDR2 YFSETQ. The CDR3 is 16 amino acids. V was trimmed by 1 base and J by 2 bases, leaving 15 bases between them. The CDR3 loop reads CASSLRGSSSQETQYF. The CDR3 bases are TGCGCCAGCAGCTTGAGGGGTAGTAGCAGTCAAGAGACCCAGTACTTC.

V and J are TRBV7-9 and TRBJ2-1; 7 bases map to TRBD2. The germline gives CDR1 SEHNR, CDR2 FQNEAQ (reference sequence). The V and J ends lost 1 base and 3 bases, in that order; junction bases with no gene match: 0. The CDR3 covers 14 residues. The DNA for the CDR3 is TGTGCCAGCAGCTTAGGGACTAGCTACAATGAGCAGTTCTTC. This gives the protein CASSLGTSYNEQFF.

V usage is TRBV5-4 and J usage is TRBJ1-1; 9 bases fit TRBD1. The length of the CDR3 is 18 residues. V lost 4 bases and J lost 4; bases outside the gene matches: 17. CDR1 is SGHNT and CDR2 is YYREEE in the germline V gene (reference sequence). CDR3 in DNA: TGTGCCAGCAGCCCAGTTGGACAGGGGAAAGGGAGAGGCACTGAAGCTTTCTTT. Translated: CASSPVGQGKGRGTEAFF.

The rearrangement joins TRBV6-6 to TRBJ2-6; 8 nucleotides line up with TRBD2. Germline V gene data show CDR1 as MNHNY and CDR2 as SVGAGI (reference sequence). This CDR3 comprises 17 residues. Unmatched junction bases numbered 10, after V lost 5 bases and J lost 4 bases. CDR3 loop: CASSPLLAGSGANVLTF. The CDR3 DNA follows: TGTGCCAGCAGTCCGTTATTAGCGGGATCAGGGGCCAACGTCCTGACTTTC.

This clone was seen once. V and J are TRBV19 and TRBJ2-2, with 8 bases fitting TRBD2. Losses at the gene ends were 4 bases for V and 2 bases for J; bases not matched to a gene: 3. The CDR3 is made up of 15 amino acids. Germline V gives CDR1 LNHDA, CDR2 SQIVND (reference sequence). The CDR3 nucleotides read TGTGCCAGTAGTACCACTAGCGGAAACACCGGGGAGCTGTTTTTT. Amino acid sequence: CASSTTSGNTGELFF. Combining the CDR3 with reference TRBV19 and TRBJ2-2 gives the whole variable domain DGGITQSPKYLFRKEGQNVTLSCEQNLNHDAMYWYRQDPGQGLRLIYYSQIVNDFQKGDIAEGYSVSREKKESFPLTVTSAQKNPTAFYLCASSTTSGNTGELFFGEGSRLTVL.

The chain employs TRBV27 and TRBJ1-1; TRBD1 agrees at 9 bases. CDR3 length equals 15 residues. CDR1 MNHEY and CDR2 SMNVEV come from the germline V gene (reference sequence). V was clipped by 6 bases and J by 8 bases; unmatched bases: 13. CDR3 residues: CASRKGQGFGWEAFF. CDR3 in DNA: TGTGCCAGCAGAAAGGGACAGGGCTTTGGTTGGGAAGCTTTCTTT.

This clone is a singleton in its sample. V and J are TRBV28 and TRBJ1-2, with D perhaps TRBD1 (6 bases). CDR3 length: 15 residues. Trimming cost V 2 bases and J 0 bases, with 10 bases left between them. Germline V CDR1 and CDR2: MDHEN, SYDVKM. In DNA, the CDR3 is TGTGCCAGCAGTTTAGCAGGGGTATCTAACTATGGCTACACCTTC. It specifies CASSLAGVSNYGYTF.

The chain links TRBV21-1 to TRBJ1-1; the table's D call, TRBD1, was not checked against the DNA. TRBV21-1 is shown as a pseudogene. This CDR3 comprises 19 residues. CDR3 residues: CASSTSTRTQKPRDTEAFF. The CDR3 DNA reads TGTGCCAGCAGCACGAGCACGCGGACCCAAAAGCCCAGGGACACTGAAGCTTTCTTT.

The chain carries TRBV6-5 and TRBJ1-2, with 8 bases lining up with TRBD1. This CDR3 region has 14 residues. Germline V lookup: CDR1 MNHEY, CDR2 SVGAGI. V lost 6 bases and J lost 7; bases outside the gene matches: 10. The CDR3 bases are TGTGCCAGCAGACCCCGGACAGGGTTCTCTGGCTACACCTTC. It yields the protein CASRPRTGFSGYTF.

CDR3 DNA: TGTGCCAGCAGCCTGGGGGCAGGGACGGGGGAGCAGTACTTC. This codes for CASSLGAGTGEQYF. The chain has TRBV6-5 and TRBJ2-7; maybe TRBD1 (6 bases). Trimming took off 6 bases at V and 7 bases at J, with 19 bases between the two ends. This CDR3 spans 14 amino acids. Germline loops: CDR1 MNHEY, CDR2 SVGAGI.

The CDR3 region has the DNA TGTGCCAGCAGCGGGACAGTGAGCTCCTACGAGCAGTACTTC. It yields the protein CASSGTVSSYEQYF. V usage is TRBV3-1 (or the pseudogene TRBV3-2) and J usage is TRBJ2-7, with 7 bases fitting TRBD1. The CDR3 has 14 residues. The ends lost 5 bases at V and 0 bases at J; junction bases unmatched: 4. Germline loops: CDR1 LGHDT, CDR2 YNNKEL (reference sequence).

The chain uses TRBV19 and TRBJ2-7; D is perhaps TRBD1 (5 bases). This CDR3 has 12 residues. Germline V gene lookup returns CDR1 LNHDA and CDR2 SQIVND (reference sequence). V was trimmed by 5 bases and J by 2 bases, leaving 7 bases between them. The CDR3 DNA reads as TGTGCCAGTAGTGGGGCCCCCTACGAGCAGTACTTC. Translation: CASSGAPYEQYF.

The chain is built from TRBV27 and TRBJ1-5, with D hard to call. Germline V lookup: CDR1 MNHEY, CDR2 SMNVEV (reference sequence). The CDR3 sequence is 13 residues long. Trimming took 3 bases from V and 7 from J, leaving 10 bases between them. CDR3 in DNA: TGTGCCAGCAGTTTGGCCGGGAAGCAGCCCCAGCATTTT. Translated: CASSLAGKQPQHF.

For this clone: The sample holds other DNA sequences that translate to the same CDR3. The chain has TRBV6-1 and TRBJ1-5, with D unresolved. Germline loops: CDR1 MNHNS, CDR2 SASEGT. Trimming removed 0 bases at V and 2 bases at J, with 5 bases between. The CDR3 totals 14 residues. Here the CDR3 reads CASSEAGGNQPQHF. The CDR3 DNA reads TGTGCCAGCAGTGAAGCGGGCGGCAATCAGCCCCAGCATTTT.